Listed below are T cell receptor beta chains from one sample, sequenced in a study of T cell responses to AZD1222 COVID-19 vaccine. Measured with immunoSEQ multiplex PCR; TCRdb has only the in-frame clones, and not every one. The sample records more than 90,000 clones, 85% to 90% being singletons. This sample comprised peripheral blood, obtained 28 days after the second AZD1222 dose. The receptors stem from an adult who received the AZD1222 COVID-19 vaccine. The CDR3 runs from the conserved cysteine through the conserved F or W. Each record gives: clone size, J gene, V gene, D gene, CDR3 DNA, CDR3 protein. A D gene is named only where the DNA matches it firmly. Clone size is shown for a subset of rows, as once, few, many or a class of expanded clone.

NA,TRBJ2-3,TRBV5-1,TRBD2,TGCGCCAGCAGGGCTAGCGGGAGTACAGATACGCAGTATTTT,CASRASGSTDTQYF
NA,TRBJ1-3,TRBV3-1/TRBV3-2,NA,TGTGCCAGCAGCAAGGGGGGGGCAGTGTCAGGAAACACCATATATTTT,CASSKGGAVSGNTIYF
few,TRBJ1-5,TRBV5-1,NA,TGCGCCAGCAGCGAGGGGGGTGCGGGTCAGCCCCAGCATTTT,CASSEGGAGQPQHF
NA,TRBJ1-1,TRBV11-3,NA,TGTGCCAGCAGCTTAGATGGGGGCGGAAGGACTGAAGCTTTCTTT,CASSLDGGGRTEAFF
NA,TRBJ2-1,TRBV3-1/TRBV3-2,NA,TGTGCCAGCAGCCAAGATGTACAGGTGCAGTTCTTC,CASSQDVQVQFF
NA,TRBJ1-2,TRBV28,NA,TGTGCCAGCAGTTCAGACCCCTATGGCTACACCTTC,CASSSDPYGYTF
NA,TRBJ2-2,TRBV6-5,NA,TGTGCCAGCAGTTACTCCGGCCGGTACACCGGGGAGCTGTTTTTT,CASSYSGRYTGELFF
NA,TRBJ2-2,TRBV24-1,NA,TGTGCCACCAGGGCCTCGAACACCGGGGAGCTGTTTTTT,CATRASNTGELFF
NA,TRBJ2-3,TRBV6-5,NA,TGTGCCAGCAGTTACTTCCCGGCCAGGAGCACAGATACGCAGTATTTT,CASSYFPARSTDTQYF
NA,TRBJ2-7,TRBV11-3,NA,TGTGCCAGCAGCCAAATTGGTGTAGAATCCTACGAGCAGTACTTC,CASSQIGVESYEQYF